This TCR beta chain was sequenced during a study of shared clonotypes between healthy human individuals. Study summary: The study used three CD4 naive, three CD4 memory, two CD8 naive and one CD8 memory plate per donor. Study outcomes and limitations: Only blood was sampled, and tissue TCR repertoires likely differ from blood ones. Several donors shared 4.5% to 6.5% of their naive CD4 clonotypes. Owing to a small donor count, the genetic and exposure-history diversity represented was limited.

Of note for this clone: Its antigen is currently unknown.

Clones were sequenced by immunoSEQ multiplex PCR, and TCRdb holds only the in-frame ones, with some missing. The repertoire holds about 2.1 million clones, with just over 90% as singletons. With 3 bases removed from V and 2 bases from J, the gap between germline ends came to 10 bases. CDR3 length: 14 amino acids. Per germline, CDR1 SGHAT and CDR2 FQNNGV. Naive CD8 cells lacked CD45RO and underwent positive selection for CCR7, leaving out terminally differentiated effector memory CD45RA+ cells. The TCR sequence derives from a man aged 18 to 29 in good health. Some clones in this sample may be carry-over from other donors' samples. This sequence joins TRBV11-2 and TRBJ1-2, with D hard to call. The sample taken for sequencing was naive CD8+ T cells from PBMCs. The CDR3 region is CASSFLPKNYGYTF. DNA of the CDR3: TGTGCCAGCAGCTTTCTTCCAAAGAACTATGGCTACACCTTC.